Below, 13 T cell receptor beta chains from the same sample are listed, as sequenced in a study of cytomegalovirus exposure and HLA in healthy donors. PCR primers comprised 60 Vbeta and 13 Jbeta primers. Sequenced by immunoSEQ multiplex PCR; TCRdb stores in-frame clones only, minus some. The sample lists 100,000 to 150,000 clones, 74% occurring once. Sequencing was performed on PBMCs. The receptors come from a woman between 45 and 60 years old in good health and CMV-seropositive.

This clone has only a few counts. The germline gene is not matched at one end of the junction; a read error may be the cause. This chain links TRBV27 with TRBJ1-2, with unresolved D. CDR3 size: 13 residues. CDR1 MNHEY and CDR2 SMNVEV come from the germline V gene (reference sequence). Here the CDR3 reads CATSSTAAYGYTF. CDR3 nucleotide sequence: TGTGCCACCAGTTCCACAGCAGCCTATGGCTACACCTTC.

The chain carries TRBV27 and TRBJ1-5; perhaps TRBD1 as D (6 bases). The CDR3 length is 15 residues. From germline, CDR1 is MNHEY and CDR2 SMNVEV (reference sequence). V was pared by 8 bases and J by 3 bases, with 17 bases between. CDR3 residues: CASFYKDRLNQPQHF. The CDR3 nucleotides read TGTGCCAGCTTTTATAAGGACAGACTCAATCAGCCCCAGCATTTT.

This clone has more than one count but fewer than ten. This chain links TRBV7-6 with TRBJ2-1; 7 bases fit TRBD2. The CDR3 length is 18 residues. Germline CDR1 and CDR2: SGHVS and FNYEAQ. Trimming removed 3 bases from V and 5 bases from J; junction bases left unmatched: 16. The CDR3 DNA follows: TGTGCCAGCAGCTTGTTCCGGTGGTCGGGCGGGGGAGACAATGAGCAGTTCTTC. It yields the protein CASSLFRWSGGGDNEQFF. Supplemented by reference TRBV7-6 and TRBJ2-1, the full variable domain reads GAGVSQSPRYKVTKRGQDVALRCDPISGHVSLYWYRQALGQGPEFLTYFNYEAQQDKSGLPNDRFSAERPEGSISTLTIQRTEQRDSAMYRCASSLFRWSGGGDNEQFFGPGTRLTVL.

V usage is TRBV30 and J usage is TRBJ1-4; 11 nucleotides line up with TRBD1. V shed 3 bases, J shed 7 bases, and the junction held 4 bases outside the gene matches. This CDR3 region has 14 residues. From germline, CDR1 is GTSNPN and CDR2 SVGIG (reference sequence). The DNA of the CDR3 is TGTGCCTGGAGGTCCGGGACAGGGGGTGAAAAACTGTTTTTT. Translating gives CAWRSGTGGEKLFF.

The rearrangement links TRBV5-1 to TRBJ2-2, with TRBD1 matching 8 bases. The V and J ends lost 4 bases and 0 bases, in that order; junction bases with no gene match: 2. CDR1 SGHRS and CDR2 YFSETQ come from the germline V gene. The CDR3 contains 15 residues. The CDR3 bases are TGCGCCAGCAGCAGACAGGGGTCGAACACCGGGGAGCTGTTTTTT. Its translation: CASSRQGSNTGELFF.

The chain employs TRBV2 and TRBJ2-7; possible D gene TRBD2, 5 bases. Germline V gene data show CDR1 as SNHLY and CDR2 as FYNNEI. This CDR3 comprises 11 residues. V lost 3 bases to trimming and J lost 6 bases, with 6 bases between them. Written as DNA, the CDR3 is TGTGCCAGCAGTGAGGGGAGCGAGCAGTACTTC. Encoded protein: CASSEGSEQYF.

This clone has more than one count but fewer than ten. The chain couples TRBV5-1 to TRBJ2-1; tentative D call: TRBD1 (5 bases). The CDR3 is made up of 13 amino acids. The germline CDR1 and CDR2 sequences are SGHRS and YFSETQ. Between the trimmed V and J ends, which lost 0 bases and 5 bases, there was a span of 6 bases. As DNA, the CDR3 is TGCGCCAGCAGCTTGGCGACAGACAATGAGCAGTTCTTC. It yields the protein CASSLATDNEQFF.

This clone was counted between two and nine times. J is TRBJ1-4 and V is TRBV11-2; possibly TRBD1 for D (6 bases). Germline assignment: CDR1 SGHAT and CDR2 FQNNGV. The CDR3 is 16 residues long. The V end lost 1 base, the J end lost 5 bases, and 14 bases lay between the germline ends. The CDR3 DNA reads as TGTGCCAGCAGCTTAGGACAGGTAGTGGGAAATGAAAAACTGTTTTTT. It yields the protein CASSLGQVVGNEKLFF.

V is TRBV11-2 and J is TRBJ2-7, with TRBD1 identical over 7 bases. The CDR3 is 12 residues long. V shed 5 bases, J shed 4 bases, and the junction held 2 bases outside the gene matches. CDR1 SGHAT and CDR2 FQNNGV come from the germline V gene. The CDR3 loop reads CASSRQGYEQYF. The CDR3, as DNA: TGTGCCAGCAGCCGACAGGGTTACGAGCAGTACTTC.

This rearrangement joins TRBV19 to TRBJ1-2, with D hard to call. Trimming removed 4 bases at V and 2 bases at J, with 5 bases between. The CDR3 covers 12 residues. The germline gives CDR1 LNHDA, CDR2 SQIVND (reference sequence). In DNA form, the CDR3 reads TGTGCCAGTAGTACACAGAACTATGGCTACACCTTC. This codes for CASSTQNYGYTF.

The rearrangement uses TRBV7-2 and TRBJ1-2; no firm D call. V lost 4 bases to trimming and J lost 0 bases, with 9 bases between them. Germline assignment: CDR1 SGHTA and CDR2 FQGNSA. The CDR3 spans 14 residues. The CDR3 is CASSSTLANYGYTF. CDR3 in DNA: TGTGCCAGCAGCTCAACCTTAGCTAACTATGGCTACACCTTC.

The chain's CDR3 is CASSRLGQGYGYTF. The CDR3 DNA reads as TGTGCCAGCAGTCGGCTAGGACAGGGCTATGGCTACACCTTC. The rearrangement links TRBV28 to TRBJ1-2; 8 bases are shared with TRBD1. The CDR3 has 14 residues. The V gene's germline CDR1 is MDHEN and CDR2 SYDVKM. The J segment lost 4 bases and the V segment lost 5 bases, leaving 6 bases of the junction unmatched.

CDR3 in amino acids: CASSLAGGDYGYTF. The CDR3 region has the DNA TGTGCCAGCAGCTTAGCAGGGGGCGACTATGGCTACACCTTC. This rearrangement joins TRBV11-2 to TRBJ1-2, with 8 bases lining up with TRBD1. V gave up 1 base and J gave up 3 bases; unmatched junction bases: 1. The CDR3 extends over 14 amino acids. Germline assignment: CDR1 SGHAT and CDR2 FQNNGV.